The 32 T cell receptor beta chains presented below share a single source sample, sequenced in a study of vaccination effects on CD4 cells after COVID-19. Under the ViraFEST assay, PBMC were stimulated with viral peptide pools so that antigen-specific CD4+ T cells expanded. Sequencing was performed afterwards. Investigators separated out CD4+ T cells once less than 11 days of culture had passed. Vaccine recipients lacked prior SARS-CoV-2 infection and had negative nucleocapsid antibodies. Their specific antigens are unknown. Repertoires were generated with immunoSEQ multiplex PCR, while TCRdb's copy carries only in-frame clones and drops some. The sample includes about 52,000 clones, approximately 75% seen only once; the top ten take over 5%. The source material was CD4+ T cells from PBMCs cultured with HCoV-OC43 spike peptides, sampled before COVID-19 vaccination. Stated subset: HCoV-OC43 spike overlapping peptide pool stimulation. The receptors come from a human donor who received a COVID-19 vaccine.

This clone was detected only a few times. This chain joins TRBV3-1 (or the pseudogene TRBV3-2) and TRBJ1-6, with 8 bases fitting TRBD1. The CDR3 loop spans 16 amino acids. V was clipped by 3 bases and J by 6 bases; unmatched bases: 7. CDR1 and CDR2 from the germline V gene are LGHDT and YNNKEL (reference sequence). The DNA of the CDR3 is TGTGCCAGCAGCCAGACAGGGGATATCGGTAATTCACCCCTCCACTTT. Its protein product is CASSQTGDIGNSPLHF.

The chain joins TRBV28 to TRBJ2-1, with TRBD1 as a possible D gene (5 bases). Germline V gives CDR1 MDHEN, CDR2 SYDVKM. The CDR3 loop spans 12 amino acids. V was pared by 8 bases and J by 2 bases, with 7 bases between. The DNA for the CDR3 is TGTGCCAGCGGGGCCGCCTACAATGAGCAGTTCTTC. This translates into CASGAAYNEQFF.

CDR3 in amino acids: CSVVNQRGLNEQFF. In nucleotides, the CDR3 is TGCAGCGTTGTTAACCAGCGGGGGTTGAATGAGCAGTTCTTC. The gene calls are TRBV29-1 and TRBJ2-1; 8 nucleotides align to TRBD2. Per the germline V gene, CDR1 is SQVTM and CDR2 is ANQGSEA. The CDR3 contains 14 residues. J was trimmed by 7 bases and V by 4 bases; bases with no gene match: 9.

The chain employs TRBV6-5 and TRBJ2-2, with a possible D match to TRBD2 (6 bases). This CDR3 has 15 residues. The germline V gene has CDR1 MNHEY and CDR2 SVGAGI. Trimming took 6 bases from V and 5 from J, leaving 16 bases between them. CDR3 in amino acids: CASSSEKGGTGELFF. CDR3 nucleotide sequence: TGTGCCAGCAGCTCCGAAAAGGGAGGTACCGGGGAGCTGTTTTTT.

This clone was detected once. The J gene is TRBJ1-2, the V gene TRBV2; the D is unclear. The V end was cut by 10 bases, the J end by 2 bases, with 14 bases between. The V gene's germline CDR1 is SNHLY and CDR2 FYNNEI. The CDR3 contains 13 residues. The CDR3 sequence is CATTTPPNYGYTF. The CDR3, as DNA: TGTGCCACCACGACACCCCCGAACTATGGCTACACCTTC.

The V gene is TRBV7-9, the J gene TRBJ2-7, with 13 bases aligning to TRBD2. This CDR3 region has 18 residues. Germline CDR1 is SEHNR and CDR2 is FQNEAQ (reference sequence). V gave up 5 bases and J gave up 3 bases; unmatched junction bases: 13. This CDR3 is CASSPTSGGALSLYEQYV. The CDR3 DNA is TGTGCCAGCAGCCCCACTAGCGGGGGGGCCTTGAGCCTCTACGAGCAGTACGTC.

CDR3 DNA: TGTGCCAGCAGGGGGGGTAGCTATGGCTACACCTTC. Protein sequence: CASRGGSYGYTF. The V gene is TRBV6-5, the J gene TRBJ1-2, with a possible D match to TRBD1 (5 bases). Between the trimmed V and J ends, which lost 6 bases and 4 bases, there was a span of 9 bases. Germline V gene data show CDR1 as MNHEY and CDR2 as SVGAGI. The CDR3 length is 12 residues.

The DNA of the CDR3 is TGTGCCATCAGTGGACTAGCGGGGACCGATACGCAGTATTTT. Translation: CAISGLAGTDTQYF. V is TRBV10-3 and J is TRBJ2-3, with TRBD2 identical over 11 bases. Germline V lookup: CDR1 ENHRY, CDR2 SYGVKD. This CDR3 has 14 amino acids. The V and J ends lost 4 bases and 6 bases, in that order; junction bases with no gene match: 3.

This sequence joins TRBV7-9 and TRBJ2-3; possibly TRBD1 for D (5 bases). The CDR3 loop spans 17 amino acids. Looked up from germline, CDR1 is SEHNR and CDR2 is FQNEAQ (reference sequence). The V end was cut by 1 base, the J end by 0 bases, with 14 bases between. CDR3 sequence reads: CASSLVFLPGSTDTQYF. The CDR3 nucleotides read TGTGCCAGCAGCTTAGTTTTCCTACCAGGGAGCACAGATACGCAGTATTTT. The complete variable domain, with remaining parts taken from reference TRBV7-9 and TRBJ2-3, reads DTGVSQNPRHKITKRGQNVTFRCDPISEHNRLYWYRQTLGQGPEFLTYFQNEAQLEKSRLLSDRFSAERPKGSFSTLEIQRTEQGDSAMYLCASSLVFLPGSTDTQYFGPGTRLTVL.

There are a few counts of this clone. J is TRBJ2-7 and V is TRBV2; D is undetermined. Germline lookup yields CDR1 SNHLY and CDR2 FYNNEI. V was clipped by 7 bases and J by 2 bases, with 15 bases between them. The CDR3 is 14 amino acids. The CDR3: CASIRAWPTYEQYV. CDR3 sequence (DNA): TGTGCCAGCATAAGGGCTTGGCCAACCTACGAGCAGTACGTC.

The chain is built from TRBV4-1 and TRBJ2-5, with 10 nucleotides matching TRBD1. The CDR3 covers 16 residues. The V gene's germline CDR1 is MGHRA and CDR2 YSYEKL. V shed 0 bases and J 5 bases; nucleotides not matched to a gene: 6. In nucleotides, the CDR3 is TGCGCCAGCAGCCAAGATAGGGACAGGGGATCGGAGACCCAGTACTTC. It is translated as CASSQDRDRGSETQYF.

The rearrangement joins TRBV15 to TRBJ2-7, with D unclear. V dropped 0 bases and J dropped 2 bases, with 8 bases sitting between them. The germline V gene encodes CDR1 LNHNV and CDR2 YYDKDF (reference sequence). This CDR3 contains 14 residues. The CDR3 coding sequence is TGTGCCACCAGCAGAGATGGCCAGCCCTACGAGCAGTACGTC. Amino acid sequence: CATSRDGQPYEQYV.

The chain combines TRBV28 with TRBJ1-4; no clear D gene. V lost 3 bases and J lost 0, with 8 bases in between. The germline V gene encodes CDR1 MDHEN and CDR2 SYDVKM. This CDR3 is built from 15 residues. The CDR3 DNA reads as TGTGCCAGCAGTTTCCCGGGCGCAACTAATGAAAAACTGTTTTTT. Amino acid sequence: CASSFPGATNEKLFF.

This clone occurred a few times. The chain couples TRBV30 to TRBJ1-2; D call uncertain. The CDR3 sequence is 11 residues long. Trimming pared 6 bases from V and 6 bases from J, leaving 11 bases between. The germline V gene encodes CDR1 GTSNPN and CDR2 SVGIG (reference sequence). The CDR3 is CACSPVDGYTF. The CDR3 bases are TGTGCCTGCTCGCCGGTGGATGGCTACACCTTC.

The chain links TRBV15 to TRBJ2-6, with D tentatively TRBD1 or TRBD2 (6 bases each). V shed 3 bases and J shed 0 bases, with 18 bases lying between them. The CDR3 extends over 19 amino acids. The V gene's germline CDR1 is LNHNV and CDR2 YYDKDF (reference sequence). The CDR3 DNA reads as TGTGCCACCAGCAGGTACCCGTTGGGGGGCACCTCTGGGGCCAACGTCCTGACTTTC. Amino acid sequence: CATSRYPLGGTSGANVLTF.

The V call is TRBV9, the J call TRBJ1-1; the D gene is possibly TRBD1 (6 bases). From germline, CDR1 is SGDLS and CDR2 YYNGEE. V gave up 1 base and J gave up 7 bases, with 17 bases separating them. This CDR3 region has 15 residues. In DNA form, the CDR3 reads TGTGCCAGCAGCGTAAGGGGGGGCGCCGAAAGTGAAGCTTTCTTT. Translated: CASSVRGGAESEAFF. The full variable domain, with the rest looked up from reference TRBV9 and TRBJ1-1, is DSGVTQTPKHLITATGQRVTLRCSPRSGDLSVYWYQQSLDQGLQFLIQYYNGEERAKGNILERFSAQQFPDLHSELNLSSLELGDSALYFCASSVRGGAESEAFFGQGTRLTVV.

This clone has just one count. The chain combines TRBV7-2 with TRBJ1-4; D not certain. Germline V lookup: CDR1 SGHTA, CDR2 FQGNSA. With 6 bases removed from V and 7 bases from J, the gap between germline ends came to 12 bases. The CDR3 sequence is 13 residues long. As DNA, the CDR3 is TGTGCCAGCAGTAAACTTCGGGGTGAAAAACTGTTTTTT. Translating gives CASSKLRGEKLFF.

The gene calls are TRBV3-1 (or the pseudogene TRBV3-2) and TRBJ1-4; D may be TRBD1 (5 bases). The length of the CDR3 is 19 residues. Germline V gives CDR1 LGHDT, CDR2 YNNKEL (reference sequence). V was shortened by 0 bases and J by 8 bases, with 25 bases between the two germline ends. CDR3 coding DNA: TGTGCCAGCAGCCAAGATCAAAGGGGACGGGCTAATGATGAGGAAAAACTGTTTTTT. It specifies CASSQDQRGRANDEEKLFF.

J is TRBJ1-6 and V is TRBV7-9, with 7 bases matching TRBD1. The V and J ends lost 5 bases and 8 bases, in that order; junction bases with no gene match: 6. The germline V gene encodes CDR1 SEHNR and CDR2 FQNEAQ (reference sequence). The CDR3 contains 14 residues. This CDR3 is CASSDRVAYSPLHF. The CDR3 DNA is TGTGCCAGCAGCGACAGGGTCGCGTATTCACCCCTCCACTTT.

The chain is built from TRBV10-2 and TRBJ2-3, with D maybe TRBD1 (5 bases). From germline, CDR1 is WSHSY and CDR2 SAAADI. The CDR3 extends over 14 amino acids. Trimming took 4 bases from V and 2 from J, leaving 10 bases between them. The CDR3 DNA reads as TGCGCCAGCAGTGTCAGGGCAACCACAGATACGCAGTATTTT. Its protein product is CASSVRATTDTQYF.

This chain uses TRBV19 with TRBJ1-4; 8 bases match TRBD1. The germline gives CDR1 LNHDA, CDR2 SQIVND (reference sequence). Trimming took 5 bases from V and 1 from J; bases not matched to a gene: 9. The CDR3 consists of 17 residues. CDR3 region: CASSSRTGIGTNEKLFF. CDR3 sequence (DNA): TGTGCCAGTAGTTCAAGGACAGGGATCGGAACTAATGAAAAACTGTTTTTT.

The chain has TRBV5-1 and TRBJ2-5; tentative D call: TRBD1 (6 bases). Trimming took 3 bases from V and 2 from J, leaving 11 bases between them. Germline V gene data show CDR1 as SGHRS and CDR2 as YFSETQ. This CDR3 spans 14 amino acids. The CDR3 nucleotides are TGCGCCAGCAGCTGGGACATTACTCAAGAGACCCAGTACTTC. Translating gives CASSWDITQETQYF.

The CDR3, as DNA: TGTGCCAGCAGCTTAGACAGTCCTCAGCCCCAGCATTTT. Translating gives CASSLDSPQPQHF. The genes are TRBV7-2 and TRBJ1-5; D is unresolved. Germline V CDR1 and CDR2: SGHTA, FQGNSA. This CDR3 spans 13 amino acids. The V gene lost 1 base and the J gene lost 6 bases, with 7 bases spanning the gap. Based on the CDR3 plus reference TRBV7-2 and TRBJ1-5, the full variable domain is GAGVSQSPSNKVTEKGKDVELRCDPISGHTALYWYRQSLGQGLEFLIYFQGNSAPDKSGLPSDRFSAERTGGSVSTLTIQRTQQEDSAVYLCASSLDSPQPQHFGDGTRLSIL.

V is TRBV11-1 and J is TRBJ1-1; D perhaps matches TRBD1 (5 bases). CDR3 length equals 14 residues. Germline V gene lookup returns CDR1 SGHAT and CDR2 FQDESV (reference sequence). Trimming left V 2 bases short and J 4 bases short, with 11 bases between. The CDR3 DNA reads TGTGCCAGCAGCTTACAGGGAGAGATCACTGAAGCTTTCTTT. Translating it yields CASSLQGEITEAFF.

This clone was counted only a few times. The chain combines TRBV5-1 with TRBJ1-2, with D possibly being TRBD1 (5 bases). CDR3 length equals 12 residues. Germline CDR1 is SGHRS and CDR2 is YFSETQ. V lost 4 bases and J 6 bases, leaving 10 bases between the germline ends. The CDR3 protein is CASSITQDGYTF. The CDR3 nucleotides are TGCGCCAGCAGCATTACACAGGATGGCTACACCTTC.

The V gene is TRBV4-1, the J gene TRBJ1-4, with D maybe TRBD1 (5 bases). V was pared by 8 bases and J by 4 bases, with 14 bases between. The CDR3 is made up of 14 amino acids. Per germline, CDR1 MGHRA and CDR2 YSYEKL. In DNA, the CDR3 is TGCGCCAGCCAAAACCAGGGCCTTAATGAAAAACTGTTTTTT. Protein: CASQNQGLNEKLFF.

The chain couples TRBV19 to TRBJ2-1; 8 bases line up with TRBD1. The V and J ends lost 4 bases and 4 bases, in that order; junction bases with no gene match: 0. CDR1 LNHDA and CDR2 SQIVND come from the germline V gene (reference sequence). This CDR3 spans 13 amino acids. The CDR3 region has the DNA TGTGCCAGTAGTAGACAGGGGTACAATGAGCAGTTCTTC. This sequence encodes CASSRQGYNEQFF. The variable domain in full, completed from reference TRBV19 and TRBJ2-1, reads DGGITQSPKYLFRKEGQNVTLSCEQNLNHDAMYWYRQDPGQGLRLIYYSQIVNDFQKGDIAEGYSVSREKKESFPLTVTSAQKNPTAFYLCASSRQGYNEQFFGPGTRLTVL.

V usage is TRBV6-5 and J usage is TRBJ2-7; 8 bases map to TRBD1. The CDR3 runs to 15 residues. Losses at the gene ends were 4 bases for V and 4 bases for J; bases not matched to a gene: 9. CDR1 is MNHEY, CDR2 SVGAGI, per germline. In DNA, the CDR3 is TGTGCCAGCAGTTTAGGACAGGGCTATCCTTACGAGCAGTACGTC. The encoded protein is CASSLGQGYPYEQYV.

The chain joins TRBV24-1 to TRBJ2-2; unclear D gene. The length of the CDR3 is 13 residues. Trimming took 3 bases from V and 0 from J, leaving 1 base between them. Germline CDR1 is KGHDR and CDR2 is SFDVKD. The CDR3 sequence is CATSDPNTGELFF. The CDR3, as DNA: TGTGCCACCAGTGATCCGAACACCGGGGAGCTGTTTTTT.

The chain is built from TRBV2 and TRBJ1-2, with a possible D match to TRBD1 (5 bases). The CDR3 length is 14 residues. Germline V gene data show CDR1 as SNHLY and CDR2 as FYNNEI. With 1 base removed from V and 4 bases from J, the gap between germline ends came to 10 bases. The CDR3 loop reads CASSEEKGPYGYTF. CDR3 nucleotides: TGTGCCAGCAGTGAAGAGAAGGGGCCCTATGGCTACACCTTC.

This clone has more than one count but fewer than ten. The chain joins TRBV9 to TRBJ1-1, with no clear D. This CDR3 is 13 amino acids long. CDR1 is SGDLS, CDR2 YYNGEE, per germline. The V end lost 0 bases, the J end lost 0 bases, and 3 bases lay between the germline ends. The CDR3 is CASSVALNTEAFF. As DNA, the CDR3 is TGTGCCAGCAGCGTAGCTCTGAACACTGAAGCTTTCTTT. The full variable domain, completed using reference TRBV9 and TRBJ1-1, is DSGVTQTPKHLITATGQRVTLRCSPRSGDLSVYWYQQSLDQGLQFLIQYYNGEERAKGNILERFSAQQFPDLHSELNLSSLELGDSALYFCASSVALNTEAFFGQGTRLTVV.

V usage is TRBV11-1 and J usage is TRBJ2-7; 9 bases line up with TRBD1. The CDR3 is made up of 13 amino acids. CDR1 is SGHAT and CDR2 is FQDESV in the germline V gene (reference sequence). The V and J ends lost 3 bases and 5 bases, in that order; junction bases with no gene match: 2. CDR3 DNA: TGTGCCAGCAGCTTGGACAGGGGTGACGAGCAGTACGTC. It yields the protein CASSLDRGDEQYV.